These 21 T cell receptor beta chains share one sample of origin, sequenced in a study of CD8 T cells in Susac syndrome. Random hexamers were used to reverse transcribe about 0.45 to 1 ug of RNA. TCRdb re-derived calls from the immunoSEQ multiplex PCR reads in MiXCR, one entry per CDR3 protein. The sample has around 46,000 distinct CDR3 sequences, more than 85% seen once. What was sequenced was CD8+ T cells from PBMCs. Receptors originate from a human donor in good health.

The chain is built from TRBV29-1 and TRBJ1-1; D ambiguous. The germline V gene has CDR1 SQVTM and CDR2 ANQGSEA. The CDR3 runs 11 residues. In DNA form, the CDR3 reads TGCACCTTCTCGGACAACACTGAAGCTTTCTTT. Protein sequence: CTFSDNTEAFF.

The chain couples TRBV30 to TRBJ2-1, with D possibly matching TRBD1 (6 bases). Germline loops: CDR1 GTSNPN, CDR2 SVGIG (reference sequence). This CDR3 is built from 15 residues. Trimming removed 3 bases at V and 0 bases at J, with 12 bases between. CDR3 sequence (DNA): TGTGCCTGGAGGGCCCAGGGGAGCTCCTACAATGAGCAGTTCTTC. Its protein is CAWRAQGSSYNEQFF.

The chain recombines TRBV5-4 with TRBJ2-3; TRBD1 or TRBD2 may be the D gene (5 bases each). This CDR3 has 15 amino acids. V was shortened by 4 bases and J by 2 bases, with 14 bases between the two germline ends. CDR1 SGHNT and CDR2 YYREEE come from the germline V gene (reference sequence). CDR3 sequence: CASSGGRRDTDTQYF. The CDR3 coding sequence is TGTGCCAGCAGCGGGGGAAGAAGGGACACAGATACGCAGTATTTT.

CDR3 region: CASDGGGNQPQHF. The CDR3 DNA reads TGTGCCAGCGACGGGGGGGGCAATCAGCCCCAGCATTTT. The chain links TRBV7-9 to TRBJ1-5; D might be TRBD1 (5 bases). The CDR3 sequence is 13 residues long. V was pared by 8 bases and J by 2 bases, with 10 bases between. Germline V lookup: CDR1 SEHNR, CDR2 FQNEAQ (reference sequence).

The sample holds a few counts of this clonotype. The chain uses TRBV29-1 and TRBJ2-1; D is undetermined. CDR1 is SQVTM and CDR2 is ANQGSEA in the germline V gene. The CDR3 runs 15 residues. Trimming cost V 2 bases and J 5 bases, with 16 bases left between them. Written as DNA, the CDR3 is TGCAGCGTTGAATTTACTGGCGGTAGCCACAATGAGCAGTTCTTC. Its protein is CSVEFTGGSHNEQFF.

The chain couples TRBV7-8 to TRBJ2-7; 8 bases map to TRBD1. Germline V lookup: CDR1 SGHVS, CDR2 FQNEAQ. CDR3 length: 15 residues. J was trimmed by 3 bases and V by 5 bases; bases with no gene match: 9. The chain's CDR3 is CASSPPGTGLYEQYF. The CDR3 DNA reads TGTGCCAGCAGCCCACCCGGGACAGGTCTCTACGAGCAGTACTTC.

CDR3 region: CASSASLAGRGETQYF. The CDR3, as DNA: TGTGCCAGCAGTGCTTCACTAGCGGGACGGGGAGAGACCCAGTACTTC. The chain couples TRBV6-2 or TRBV6-3 to TRBJ2-5, with TRBD2 identical over 10 bases. This CDR3 is built from 16 residues. V trimming: 5 bases; J trimming: 4 bases; junction bases outside the gene matches: 10. Germline V gene lookup returns CDR1 MNHEY and CDR2 SVGEGT.

The chain has TRBV9 and TRBJ2-1; 7 nucleotides match TRBD2. Looked up from germline, CDR1 is SGDLS and CDR2 is YYNGEE. This CDR3 comprises 18 residues. J gave up 1 base and V 4 bases, and 14 bases lay outside the gene matches. The CDR3 sequence: CASSLRWGRGISYNEQFF. The CDR3 DNA sequence: TGTGCCAGCAGCCTCCGATGGGGGAGGGGCATTTCCTACAATGAGCAGTTCTTC.

The J gene is TRBJ2-2, the V gene TRBV19, with D possibly being TRBD1 (6 bases). The CDR3 contains 16 residues. CDR1 is LNHDA and CDR2 is SQIVND in the germline V gene (reference sequence). Trimming left V 6 bases short and J 1 base short, with 15 bases between. Written as DNA, the CDR3 is TGTGCCAGTAGGCGACAGGTGCCATTGAACACCGGGGAGCTGTTTTTT. Its protein product is CASRRQVPLNTGELFF.

This rearrangement joins TRBV29-1 to TRBJ1-2, with 7 bases fitting TRBD1. Looked up from germline, CDR1 is SQVTM and CDR2 is ANQGSEA. The CDR3 extends over 15 amino acids. With V trimmed by 3 bases and J by 3 bases, 10 bases remained unmatched. This chain's CDR3 is CSVDPGDRLDYGYTF. In DNA, the CDR3 is TGCAGCGTTGATCCTGGGGACAGACTCGACTATGGCTACACCTTC.

This chain links TRBV7-8 with TRBJ2-1, with D maybe TRBD1 (7 bases). Trimming pared 1 base from V and 6 bases from J, leaving 10 bases between. Germline V gene lookup returns CDR1 SGHVS and CDR2 FQNEAQ. The CDR3 has 14 amino acids. The CDR3 region is CASSLGQGGNEQFF. CDR3 bases: TGTGCCAGCAGCTTAGGGCAGGGGGGCAATGAGCAGTTCTTC.

The gene calls are TRBV9 and TRBJ1-1, with TRBD1 identical over 10 bases. Germline V lookup: CDR1 SGDLS, CDR2 YYNGEE. J was trimmed by 3 bases and V by 7 bases; bases with no gene match: 15. The CDR3 totals 17 residues. CDR3 nucleotides: TGTGCCAGCGCGGACGGGACAGGGGCATTTGTGTACACTGAAGCTTTCTTT. Translating it yields CASADGTGAFVYTEAFF.

The chain links TRBV5-4 to TRBJ2-5; D is undetermined. Germline values: CDR1 SGHNT, CDR2 YYREEE (reference sequence). V dropped 1 base and J dropped 5 bases, with 12 bases sitting between them. This CDR3 contains 14 residues. CDR3 bases: TGTGCCAGCAGCTTGTCTCAGGTTGGGGAGACCCAGTACTTC. Its protein is CASSLSQVGETQYF.

V is TRBV7-9 and J is TRBJ2-5; D ambiguous. Germline V gives CDR1 SEHNR, CDR2 FQNEAQ (reference sequence). V was shortened by 5 bases and J by 2 bases, with 6 bases between the two germline ends. CDR3 length: 12 amino acids. In DNA, the CDR3 is TGTGCCAGCAGCCCCCGTCAAGAGACCCAGTACTTC. Residues: CASSPRQETQYF.

V and J are TRBV5-1 and TRBJ2-2, with 14 nucleotides matching TRBD2. CDR1 and CDR2 from the germline V gene are SGHRS and YFSETQ. The junction had 6 bases not matched to a gene; V was cut back by 4 bases and J by 1 base. The CDR3 length is 18 residues. The CDR3 nucleotides are TGCGCCAGCAGCGCTCGACTAGCGGGAGGGAGGAACACCGGGGAGCTGTTTTTT. It codes for CASSARLAGGRNTGELFF.

V gene TRBV5-1 combines with J gene TRBJ2-2; D is possibly TRBD1 (6 bases). V gave up 4 bases and J gave up 3 bases, with 16 bases separating them. Germline loops: CDR1 SGHRS, CDR2 YFSETQ. This CDR3 comprises 16 residues. The CDR3 sequence is CASSSDRISYTGELFF. CDR3 in DNA: TGCGCCAGCAGCAGCGACAGGATTTCATACACCGGGGAGCTGTTTTTT.

The J gene is TRBJ1-5, the V gene TRBV27; the D is unclear. The CDR3 length is 14 residues. Trimming cost V 4 bases and J 5 bases, with 12 bases left between them. Germline CDR1 is MNHEY and CDR2 is SMNVEV (reference sequence). CDR3 DNA sequence: TGTGCCAGCAGTTCACTGGGAAGAGATCAGCCCCAGCATTTT. It is translated as CASSSLGRDQPQHF.

The chain employs TRBV13 and TRBJ2-7; TRBD2 matches at 8 bases. The germline CDR1 and CDR2 sequences are PRHDT and FYEKMQ (reference sequence). CDR3 length: 15 residues. The V segment lost 3 bases and the J segment 3 bases; nucleotides outside the gene matches: 7. The CDR3 sequence: CASSFGPGGGYEQYF. The CDR3 DNA follows: TGTGCCAGCAGCTTTGGGCCCGGGGGGGGCTACGAGCAGTACTTC.

The rearrangement uses TRBV7-8 and TRBJ2-3, with TRBD1 identical over 8 bases. CDR3 length: 15 residues. V was pared by 1 base and J by 4 bases, with 4 bases of the junction left unmatched. CDR1 is SGHVS, CDR2 FQNEAQ, per germline. CDR3 loop: CASSLGGQGADTQYF. The CDR3 DNA follows: TGTGCCAGCAGCTTAGGCGGACAGGGAGCAGATACGCAGTATTTT. Together with reference TRBV7-8 and TRBJ2-3, the CDR3 gives the full variable domain: GAGVSQSPRYKVAKRGQDVALRCDPISGHVSLFWYQQALGQGPEFLTYFQNEAQLDKSGLPSDRFFAERPEGSVSTLKIQRTQQEDSAVYLCASSLGGQGADTQYFGPGTRLTVL.

V and J are TRBV9 and TRBJ2-1; 11 bases agree with TRBD2. The CDR3 length is 17 residues. Germline V gene data show CDR1 as SGDLS and CDR2 as YYNGEE. J gave up 7 bases and V 0 bases, and 9 bases lay outside the gene matches. The CDR3 sequence: CASSVGASGRSRNEQFF. The CDR3 nucleotides read TGTGCCAGCAGCGTAGGGGCTAGCGGGAGGTCCCGGAATGAGCAGTTCTTC.

In its sample, this clonotype was seen once. The genes are TRBV20-1 and TRBJ2-1; 8 bases fit TRBD2. The CDR3 has 14 residues. V was pared by 6 bases and J by 4 bases, with 8 bases of the junction left unmatched. CDR1 and CDR2 from the germline V gene are DFQATT and SNEGSKA (reference sequence). The DNA for the CDR3 is TGCAGTGCCGACACTAGCGGTTGGTACAATGAGCAGTTCTTC. This encodes CSADTSGWYNEQFF.